A selection of T cell receptor beta chains follows, all from one sample in a study of beta chain features in type 1 diabetes. Sequencing was performed with immunoSEQ multiplex PCR; in TCRdb, only in-frame clones are kept and a portion is missing. The repertoire holds about 470,000 clones, approximately 28% seen once, with 0.05% to 0.065% in the top ten. Source material: naive CD4+ T cells from blood. These receptor sequences come from a man between 18 and 29 years old in good health. Each CDR3 is given with its conserved first and last residue. D genes are given only for firm matches. Clone sizes are given selectively: once, few, many, or a class where the clone is expanded.

>TRBD1|TRBJ2-7|-|TRBV7-2
TGTGCCAGCAGCCCTAGGGGCTTACAGGGGTCCCACGAGCAGTACTTC
CASSPRGLQGSHEQYF
>-|TRBJ1-1|few|TRBV6-6
TGTGCCAGCAGTTACCGCGGACAGAACACTGAAGCTTTCTTT
CASSYRGQNTEAFF
>TRBD2|TRBJ2-7|-|TRBV23-1
TGCGCCAGCAGTCAATCGGCTGGGACTAGCCCGAGCGAGGAGCAGTACTTC
CASSQSAGTSPSEEQYF
>-|TRBJ2-1|-|TRBV11-2
TGTGCCAGCAGTCCTCATCCCCCCGATGAGCAGTTCTTC
CASSPHPPDEQFF
>-|TRBJ2-4|few|TRBV9
TGTGCCAGCAGCGTCCTGGTAATTGATGACATTCAGTACTTC
CASSVLVIDDIQYF
>TRBD2|TRBJ2-5|-|TRBV30
TGTGCCTGGGGTAGGACTAGCGGGAGGGCTGGGACCCAGTACTTC
CAWGRTSGRAGTQYF
>-|TRBJ2-2|few|TRBV4-1
TGCGCCAGCAGCCAAGAGGGACTGAACACCGGGGAGCTGTTTTTT
CASSQEGLNTGELFF
>TRBD1|TRBJ2-1|-|TRBV7-2
TGTGCCAGCAGCTTATGGGCAGGGGGCAGGTTCTTC
CASSLWAGGRFF
>-|TRBJ1-1|-|TRBV2
TGTGCCAGCAGTGAAGACACGGCTATGAACACTGAAGCTTTCTTT
CASSEDTAMNTEAFF
>TRBD2|TRBJ2-1|few|TRBV9
TGTGCCAGCAGCGTAACCTTGGGAGGACTAGCGGGACACAATGAGCAGTTCTTC
CASSVTLGGLAGHNEQFF
>TRBD1|TRBJ2-7|-|TRBV28
TGTGCCAGCAGCCCTGGGGACAGGTCCTACTACGAGCAGTACTTC
CASSPGDRSYYEQYF
>-|TRBJ1-3|-|TRBV30
TGTGCCTGGAATTCACAGACACTCTCTGGAAACACCATATATTTT
CAWNSQTLSGNTIYF
>-|TRBJ1-2|few|TRBV9
TGTGCCAGCAGCACCTCTAACTATGGCTACACCTTC
CASSTSNYGYTF
>-|TRBJ2-5|-|TRBV13
TGTGCCAGCAGCTTACTCCTAGCCACAAAAGAGACCCAGTACTTC
CASSLLLATKETQYF
>-|TRBJ2-7|-|TRBV10-3
TGTGCCATCAGCGTAGTTCCGAGTACCGCACCCCTCTACGAGCAGTACTTC
CAISVVPSTAPLYEQYF
>-|TRBJ1-2|-|TRBV9
TGTGCCAGCAGCGTAGCAGGGACTAACTATGGCTACACCTTC
CASSVAGTNYGYTF
>-|TRBJ2-3|-|TRBV5-1
TGCGCCAGCAGCATGACAGGACTGAGCACAGATACGCAGTATTTT
CASSMTGLSTDTQYF
>-|TRBJ1-5|few|TRBV4-3
TGCGCCAGCAGCCAAGATTTTCAGAATCAGCCCCAGCATTTT
CASSQDFQNQPQHF
>TRBD1|TRBJ2-2|-|TRBV4-2
TGTGCCAGCAGCCCGAGACAGGGGGCGACCACCGGGGAGCTGTTTTTT
CASSPRQGATTGELFF
>-|TRBJ2-3|-|TRBV13
TGTGCCAGCAGCTTCAGCCGCCCAACGACTAGCACAGATACGCAGTATTTT
CASSFSRPTTSTDTQYF
>-|TRBJ2-7|-|TRBV29-1
TGCAGCGTCATGGACAGATCCTACGAGCAGTACTTC
CSVMDRSYEQYF
>-|TRBJ2-7|few|TRBV11-1
TGTGCCAGCAGCTCCTCGGGACATACCTACGAGCAGTACTTC
CASSSSGHTYEQYF
>TRBD1|TRBJ2-1|few|TRBV28
TGTGCCAGCAGGGGGACAGGGGGTTTTGGTGAGCAGTTCTTC
CASRGTGGFGEQFF
>TRBD1|TRBJ2-7|-|TRBV7-2
TGTGCCAGCAGCTTGTTCTCCAATCTACGGGACAGGCCCTACGAGCAGTACTTC
CASSLFSNLRDRPYEQYF
>-|TRBJ2-5|-|TRBV2
TGTGCCAGCAGTGCGCAGGGAAGGGAGACCCAGTACTTC
CASSAQGRETQYF
>TRBD1|TRBJ2-1|-|TRBV5-4
TGTGCCAGCGGATTCGGGACAGGGCTCTCCTACAATGAGCAGTTCTTC
CASGFGTGLSYNEQFF